Presented here are 15 T cell receptor beta chains from one specimen sequenced in a study of untreated major depressive disorder. Antigens of these TCRs are unknown. Sequencing used immunoSEQ multiplex PCR; TCRdb keeps in-frame clones, though not all of them. The repertoire holds under 20,000 clones, with 80% to 95% as singletons. Study-level results: TRBV05-01 (Vbeta 5.1) usage was higher in CD4+ T cells of depressed patients than controls.

The sequenced material came from CD4+ T cells from PBMCs. The receptors originated from a woman between 40 and 55 years old with major depressive disorder.

This rearrangement joins TRBV5-6 to TRBJ1-2, with D possibly matching TRBD1 (6 bases). This CDR3 spans 15 amino acids. The V end was cut by 4 bases, the J end by 6 bases, with 19 bases between. The germline CDR1 and CDR2 sequences are SGHDT and YYEEEE. CDR3 region: CASSPISQGVHGYTF. The CDR3 DNA sequence: TGTGCCAGCAGCCCAATCTCACAGGGTGTTCATGGCTACACCTTC.

The V call is TRBV10-2, the J call TRBJ1-1, with D maybe TRBD1 (6 bases). Between the trimmed V and J ends, which lost 3 bases and 0 bases, there was a span of 11 bases. The CDR3 runs to 15 residues. Germline V gives CDR1 WSHSY, CDR2 SAAADI. CDR3: CASSDIHRVNTEAFF. The DNA of the CDR3 is TGCGCCAGCAGTGATATACACAGGGTGAACACTGAAGCTTTCTTT.

The V call is TRBV4-1, the J call TRBJ1-2, with D uncertain. Trimming cost V 1 base and J 5 bases, with 11 bases left between them. The germline gives CDR1 MGHRA, CDR2 YSYEKL. CDR3 length equals 14 residues. This CDR3 is CASSQVAQQYGYTF. In DNA form, the CDR3 reads TGCGCCAGCAGCCAAGTAGCACAGCAGTATGGCTACACCTTC.

The chain couples TRBV14 to TRBJ2-1, with 7 bases aligning to TRBD1. The CDR3 is 15 amino acids. Germline assignment: CDR1 SGHDN and CDR2 FVKESK. V was pared by 4 bases and J by 3 bases, with 6 bases of the junction left unmatched. The CDR3 loop reads CASSPIGTDYNEQFF. The DNA for the CDR3 is TGTGCCAGCAGCCCTATAGGGACAGACTACAATGAGCAGTTCTTC.

V and J are TRBV5-4 and TRBJ2-2; D remains ambiguous. This CDR3 has 15 residues. Germline lookup yields CDR1 SGHNT and CDR2 YYREEE (reference sequence). Trimming took off 5 bases at V and 2 bases at J, with 13 bases between the two ends. Written as DNA, the CDR3 is TGTGCCAGCAGGCCCGGCAGGCTAAACACCGGGGAGCTGTTTTTT. Residues: CASRPGRLNTGELFF.

This sequence joins TRBV10-3 and TRBJ2-6, with D hard to call. CDR1 is ENHRY and CDR2 is SYGVKD in the germline V gene. V lost 5 bases, J lost 5 bases, and 19 bases lay in between. This CDR3 spans 17 amino acids. This CDR3 is CAISNQRCQSRANVLTF. CDR3 coding DNA: TGTGCCATCAGTAACCAGCGCTGTCAAAGTCGGGCCAACGTCCTGACTTTC.

The V gene is TRBV9, the J gene TRBJ1-1; no clear D gene. With 0 bases removed from V and 8 bases from J, the gap between germline ends came to 8 bases. CDR3 size: 12 residues. CDR1 is SGDLS, CDR2 YYNGEE, per germline. In nucleotides, the CDR3 is TGTGCCAGCAGCGTAGAGCTCGGGGAAGCTTTCTTT. It codes for CASSVELGEAFF.

This clone is a singleton in its sample. The rearrangement links TRBV6-1 to TRBJ1-1; possible D gene TRBD1, 6 bases. V was clipped by 10 bases and J by 7 bases, with 25 bases between them. The CDR3 is made up of 15 amino acids. The germline V gene has CDR1 MNHNS and CDR2 SASEGT. CDR3 DNA: TGTGCCACTACCCCTTTTGAGGGGGGTGCGGGTGAAGCTTTCTTT. This translates into CATTPFEGGAGEAFF.

The V call is TRBV4-3, the J call TRBJ2-2; D ambiguous. Looked up from germline, CDR1 is LGHNA and CDR2 is YSLEER. With 0 bases removed from V and 3 bases from J, the gap between germline ends came to 11 bases. The length of the CDR3 is 16 residues. The CDR3 bases are TGCGCCAGCAGCCAAGAAGTTTACTATGACACCGGGGAGCTGTTTTTT. It codes for CASSQEVYYDTGELFF.

The CDR3 region is CSVAGLAGITDTQYF. In DNA, the CDR3 is TGCAGCGTTGCGGGACTAGCGGGAATCACAGATACGCAGTATTTT. The chain employs TRBV29-1 and TRBJ2-3; 13 bases are shared with TRBD2. The V and J ends lost 4 bases and 2 bases, in that order; junction bases with no gene match: 3. CDR3 length: 15 amino acids. CDR1 is SQVTM and CDR2 is ANQGSEA in the germline V gene.

The gene calls are TRBV5-1 and TRBJ1-1; D gene ambiguous. The CDR3 has 14 residues. Germline-derived CDR1 and CDR2 are SGHRS and YFSETQ. The germline V and J ends were trimmed by 0 bases and 1 base, with 7 bases remaining between them. The CDR3 nucleotides read TGCGCCAGCAGCTTGGACTACGGGAACACTGAAGCTTTCTTT. This sequence encodes CASSLDYGNTEAFF. Full variable domain (remainder filled in from reference TRBV5-1 and TRBJ1-1): KAGVTQTPRYLIKTRGQQVTLSCSPISGHRSVSWYQQTPGQGLQFLFEYFSETQRNKGNFPGRFSGRQFSNSRSEMNVSTLELGDSALYLCASSLDYGNTEAFFGQGTRLTVV.

The chain employs TRBV19 and TRBJ1-2; D gene ambiguous. The CDR3 contains 13 residues. V was pared by 3 bases and J by 11 bases, with 16 bases between. Germline V gene data show CDR1 as LNHDA and CDR2 as SQIVND (reference sequence). CDR3 DNA: TGTGCCAGTAGTATGATGACATCCTTCGGGTACACCTTC. Amino acids: CASSMMTSFGYTF.

This rearrangement joins TRBV4-2 to TRBJ1-1; D uncertain. Trimming removed 1 base from V and 0 bases from J, with 15 bases in between. This CDR3 spans 17 amino acids. Germline loops: CDR1 LGHNA, CDR2 YNFKEQ. CDR3 loop: CASSQATSTEMNTEAFF. The CDR3 DNA sequence: TGTGCCAGCAGCCAAGCTACCTCGACTGAGATGAACACTGAAGCTTTCTTT.

The rearrangement links TRBV7-6 to TRBJ2-3; 11 positions match TRBD2. CDR3 size: 15 residues. Germline-derived CDR1 and CDR2 are SGHVS and FNYEAQ. The V segment lost 5 bases and the J segment 6 bases; nucleotides outside the gene matches: 7. The CDR3 DNA is TGTGCCAGCAGCCCACTAGCGGGGGCCGGGGATACGCAGTATTTT. Translating gives CASSPLAGAGDTQYF. The whole variable domain, remainder taken from reference TRBV7-6 and TRBJ2-3, is GAGVSQSPRYKVTKRGQDVALRCDPISGHVSLYWYRQALGQGPEFLTYFNYEAQQDKSGLPNDRFSAERPEGSISTLTIQRTEQRDSAMYRCASSPLAGAGDTQYFGPGTRLTVL.

The chain couples TRBV4-3 to TRBJ2-3, with D possibly matching TRBD2 (6 bases). Germline V gene sequence: CDR1 LGHNA, CDR2 YSLEER. The CDR3 sequence is 16 residues long. Trimming took 1 base from V and 1 from J, leaving 12 bases between them. CDR3 in amino acids: CASSQGTGSGTDTQYF. CDR3 DNA: TGCGCCAGCAGCCAAGGAACCGGGAGTGGCACAGATACGCAGTATTTT.